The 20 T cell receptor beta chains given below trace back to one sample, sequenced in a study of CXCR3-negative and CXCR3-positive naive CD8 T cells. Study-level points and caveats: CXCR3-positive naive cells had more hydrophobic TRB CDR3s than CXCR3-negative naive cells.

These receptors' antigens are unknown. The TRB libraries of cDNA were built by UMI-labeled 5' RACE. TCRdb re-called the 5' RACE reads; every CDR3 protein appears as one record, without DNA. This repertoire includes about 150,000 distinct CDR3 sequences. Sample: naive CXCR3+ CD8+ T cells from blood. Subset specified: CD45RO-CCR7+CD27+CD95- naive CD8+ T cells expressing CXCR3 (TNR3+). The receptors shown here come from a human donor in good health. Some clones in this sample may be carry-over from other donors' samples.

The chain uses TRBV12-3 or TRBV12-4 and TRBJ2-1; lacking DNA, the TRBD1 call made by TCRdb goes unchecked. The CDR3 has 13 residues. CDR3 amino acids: CASRPGQYNEQFF.

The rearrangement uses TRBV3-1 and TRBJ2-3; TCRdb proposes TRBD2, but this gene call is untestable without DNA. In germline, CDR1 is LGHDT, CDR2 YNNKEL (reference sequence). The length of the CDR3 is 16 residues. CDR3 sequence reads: CTSSPGALSGTDTQYF.

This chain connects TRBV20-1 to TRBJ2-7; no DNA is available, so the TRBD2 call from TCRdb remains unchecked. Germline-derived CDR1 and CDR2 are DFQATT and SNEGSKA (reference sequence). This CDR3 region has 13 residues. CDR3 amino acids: CSALLAGSYEQYF.

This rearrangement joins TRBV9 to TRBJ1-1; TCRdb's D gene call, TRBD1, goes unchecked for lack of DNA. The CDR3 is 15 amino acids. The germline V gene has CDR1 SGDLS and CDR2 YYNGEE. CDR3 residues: CASSVGGSPNTEAFF. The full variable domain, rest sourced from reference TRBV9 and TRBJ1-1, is DSGVTQTPKHLITATGQRVTLRCSPRSGDLSVYWYQQSLDQGLQFLIQYYNGEERAKGNILERFSAQQFPDLHSELNLSSLELGDSALYFCASSVGGSPNTEAFFGQGTRLTVV.

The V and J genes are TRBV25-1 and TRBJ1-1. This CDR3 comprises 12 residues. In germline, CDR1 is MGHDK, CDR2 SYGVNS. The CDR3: CASSARDTEAFF.

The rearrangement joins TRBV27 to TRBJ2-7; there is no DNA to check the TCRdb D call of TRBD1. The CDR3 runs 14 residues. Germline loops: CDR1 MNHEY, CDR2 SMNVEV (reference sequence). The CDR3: CASSLSAGVYEQYF.

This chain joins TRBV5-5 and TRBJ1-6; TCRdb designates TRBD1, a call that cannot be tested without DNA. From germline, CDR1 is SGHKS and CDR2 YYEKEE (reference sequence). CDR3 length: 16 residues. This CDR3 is CASSAPTGFYNSPLHF.

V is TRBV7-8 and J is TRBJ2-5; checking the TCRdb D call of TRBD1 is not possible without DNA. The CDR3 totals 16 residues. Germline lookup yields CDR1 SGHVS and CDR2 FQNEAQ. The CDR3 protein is CASSPWTGARQETQYF.

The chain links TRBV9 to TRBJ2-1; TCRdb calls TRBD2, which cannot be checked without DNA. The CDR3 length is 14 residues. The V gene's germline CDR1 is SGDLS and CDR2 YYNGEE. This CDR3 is CASSDGLVSGEQFF.

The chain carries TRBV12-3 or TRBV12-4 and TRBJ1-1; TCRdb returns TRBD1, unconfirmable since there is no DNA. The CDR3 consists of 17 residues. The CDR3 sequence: CASSPPIGGTMNTEAFF.

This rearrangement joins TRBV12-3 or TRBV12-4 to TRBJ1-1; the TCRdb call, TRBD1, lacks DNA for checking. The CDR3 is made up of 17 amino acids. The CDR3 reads CASSMILGQGKNTEAFF.

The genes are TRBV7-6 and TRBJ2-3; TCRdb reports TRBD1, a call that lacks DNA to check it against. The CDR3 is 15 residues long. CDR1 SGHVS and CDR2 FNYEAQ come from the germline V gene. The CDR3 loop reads CASSRTVFSTDTQYF.

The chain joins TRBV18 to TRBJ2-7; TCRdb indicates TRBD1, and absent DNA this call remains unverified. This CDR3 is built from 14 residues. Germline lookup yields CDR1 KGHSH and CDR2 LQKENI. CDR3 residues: CASSPDSSRYEQYF.

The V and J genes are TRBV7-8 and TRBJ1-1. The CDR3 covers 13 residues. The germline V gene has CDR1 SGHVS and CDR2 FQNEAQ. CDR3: CASSLRQDTEAFF.

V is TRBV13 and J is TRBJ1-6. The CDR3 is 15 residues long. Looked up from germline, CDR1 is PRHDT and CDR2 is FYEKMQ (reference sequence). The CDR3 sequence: CASSYRPNVGSPLHF.

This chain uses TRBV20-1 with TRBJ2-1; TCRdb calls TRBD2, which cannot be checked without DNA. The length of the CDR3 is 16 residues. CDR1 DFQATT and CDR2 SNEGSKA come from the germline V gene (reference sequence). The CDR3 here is CSAPGLAGGPLVEQFF.

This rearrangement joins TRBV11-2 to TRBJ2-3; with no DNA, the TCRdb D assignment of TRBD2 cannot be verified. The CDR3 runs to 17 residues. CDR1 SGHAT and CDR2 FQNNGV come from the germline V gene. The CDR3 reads CASSPTSGGVSTDTQYF.

The CDR3 here is CATSRGDRGQETQYF. J is TRBJ2-5 and V is TRBV15; the D gene TCRdb calls, TRBD1, cannot be checked with no DNA. CDR1 LNHNV and CDR2 YYDKDF come from the germline V gene (reference sequence). The CDR3 is 15 residues long. Together with reference TRBV15 and TRBJ2-5, the CDR3 gives the full variable domain: DAMVIQNPRYQVTQFGKPVTLSCSQTLNHNVMYWYQQKSSQAPKLLFHYYDKDFNNEADTPDNFQSRRPNTSFCFLDIRSPGLGDTAMYLCATSRGDRGQETQYFGPGTRLLVL.

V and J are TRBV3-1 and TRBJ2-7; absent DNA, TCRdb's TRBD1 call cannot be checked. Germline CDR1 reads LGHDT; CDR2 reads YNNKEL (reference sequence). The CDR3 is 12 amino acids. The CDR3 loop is CASSQAGDEQYF.

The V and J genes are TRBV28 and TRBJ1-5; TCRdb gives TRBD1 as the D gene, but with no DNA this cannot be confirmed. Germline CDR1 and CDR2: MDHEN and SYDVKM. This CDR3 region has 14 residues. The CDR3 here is CASSGDRDNQPQHF.